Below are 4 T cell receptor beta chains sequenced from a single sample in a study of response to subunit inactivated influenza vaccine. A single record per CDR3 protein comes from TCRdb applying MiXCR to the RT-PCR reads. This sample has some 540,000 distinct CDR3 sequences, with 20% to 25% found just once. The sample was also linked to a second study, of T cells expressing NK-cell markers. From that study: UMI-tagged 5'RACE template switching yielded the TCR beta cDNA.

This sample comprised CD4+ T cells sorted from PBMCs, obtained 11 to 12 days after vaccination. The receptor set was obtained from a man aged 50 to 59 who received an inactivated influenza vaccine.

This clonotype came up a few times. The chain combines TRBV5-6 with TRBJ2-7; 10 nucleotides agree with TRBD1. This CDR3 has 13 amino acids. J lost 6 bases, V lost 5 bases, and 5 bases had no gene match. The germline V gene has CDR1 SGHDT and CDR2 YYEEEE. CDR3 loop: CASRTGTGVEQYF. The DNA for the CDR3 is TGTGCCAGCAGAACCGGGACAGGGGTCGAGCAGTACTTC. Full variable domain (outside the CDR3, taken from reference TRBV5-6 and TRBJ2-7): DAGVTQSPTHLIKTRGQQVTLRCSPKSGHDTVSWYQQALGQGPQFIFQYYEEEERQRGNFPDRFSGHQFPNYSSELNVNALLLGDSALYLCASRTGTGVEQYFGPGTRLTVT.

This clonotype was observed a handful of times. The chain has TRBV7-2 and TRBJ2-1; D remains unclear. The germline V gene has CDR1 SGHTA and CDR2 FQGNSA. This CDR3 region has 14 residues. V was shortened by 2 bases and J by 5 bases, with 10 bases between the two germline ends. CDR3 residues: CASSLLKGNNEQFF. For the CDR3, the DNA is TGTGCCAGCAGCTTATTGAAAGGGAACAATGAGCAGTTCTTC.

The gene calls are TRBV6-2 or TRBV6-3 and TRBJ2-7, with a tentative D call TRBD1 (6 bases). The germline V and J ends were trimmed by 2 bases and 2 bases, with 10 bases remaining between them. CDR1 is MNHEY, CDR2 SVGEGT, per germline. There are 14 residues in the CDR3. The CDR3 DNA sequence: TGTGCCAGCAGTTACCTCGGGACACCCTACGAGCAGTACTTC. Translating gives CASSYLGTPYEQYF.

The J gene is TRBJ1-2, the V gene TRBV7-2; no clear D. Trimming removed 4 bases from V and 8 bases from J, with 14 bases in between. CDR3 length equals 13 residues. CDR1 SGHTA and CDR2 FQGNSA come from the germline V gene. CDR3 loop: CASSSPGYGGYTF. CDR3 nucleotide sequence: TGTGCCAGCAGCTCCCCGGGATATGGGGGCTACACCTTC.